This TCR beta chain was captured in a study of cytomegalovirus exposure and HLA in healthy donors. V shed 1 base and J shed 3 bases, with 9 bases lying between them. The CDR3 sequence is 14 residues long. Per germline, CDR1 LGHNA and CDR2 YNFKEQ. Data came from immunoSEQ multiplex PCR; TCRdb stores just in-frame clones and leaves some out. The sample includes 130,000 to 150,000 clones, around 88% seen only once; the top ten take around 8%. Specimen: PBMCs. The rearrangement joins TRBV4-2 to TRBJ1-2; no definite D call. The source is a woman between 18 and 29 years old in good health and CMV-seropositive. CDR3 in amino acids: CASSQVTEDYGYTF. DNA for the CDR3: TGTGCCAGCAGCCAAGTCACTGAGGACTATGGCTACACCTTC.